This is a list of T cell receptor beta chains from one sample in a study of human T cells and chemical hapten exposure. Using its own MiXCR run on the RACE reads, TCRdb lists one record per CDR3 protein. The sample contains around 120,000 distinct CDR3 sequences, 13% of which appear only once. The sample in question was whole blood, obtained in connection with sensitization to the hapten diphenylcyclopropenone (DPC). These receptors originate from a young woman with alopecia areata. Some clones in this sample may be carry-over from other donors' samples. CDR3s leave out the opening cysteine and the closing phenylalanine or tryptophan. The D gene is left open where the match is weak. Expanded clones are given a class, and other clones once, few, many or no size at all.

size | V | D | CDR3
- | TRBV6-2/TRBV6-3 | - | ASSYGGSRGFTDTQY
few | TRBV20-1 | - | SARAGGSYEQY
- | TRBV6-6 | - | ASSTNGGPNQPQH
many | TRBV2 | - | ASSVFSRNTEAF
- | TRBV7-9 | - | ASSLGPGTLYGYT
- | TRBV4-2 | - | ASSPSGASQY
few | TRBV7-2 | - | ASSLVSNSDTGELF
- | TRBV5-5 | TRBD2 | ASGTGTSGETQY
few | TRBV27 | - | ASRSRATTNEKLF
many | TRBV18 | TRBD1 | ASSLQGTSYNSPLH